This T cell receptor (beta chain) was identified during a study of T cell responses to AZD1222 COVID-19 vaccine (dated by TCRdb to the early 2020s). Background on the whole study: Because spike-specific TCR depth and breadth did not differ between the two schedules, AZD1222 recipients who got a second dose at roughly 4 weeks were pooled with those who got a second dose at roughly 12 weeks. TCR sequencing was performed for roughly 250 trial participants, of whom about 200 were given two doses of AZD1222 and 26 were given two doses of MenACWY control vaccine. Trial participants were enrolled by age into 18-55, 56-69 and 70-plus year subgroups, with about 150, 27 and 61 TCR-sequenced participants respectively. What the research found in general, with its limitations: Participants were mostly white British, with more females than males. The authors suggested clonal diversity may have been underestimated. Conclusions about previously exposed vaccinees were limited because only six AZD1222 recipients were SARS-CoV-2 seropositive at baseline. Vaccine-associated CD4 TCRs spanned the whole spike protein, with dominant responses in regions 160-218 and 743-854. Epitopes outside the regions mutated in the B.1.351 and B.1.1.7 variants were reportedly recognized by nearly half of the unique spike-specific TCRs. The 56-69-year group was small, and its depth increase did not reach significance, likely because of low power. Because no samples from the day 14 peak response were available, repertoires could be characterized only after the peak T cell response. Spike-specific TCR breadth and depth rose significantly after two AZD1222 doses compared with day 0 and with MenACWY recipients.

The CDR3 regions of human TCRbeta chains were analyzed by immunosequencing. Regarding the original processing steps: TCRs in the repertoires were compared against a reference library of SARS-CoV-2-specific TCRs that had been generated with the MIRA antigen-specificity platform. Breadth was defined as the fraction of unique TCRs that were SARS-CoV-2-associated, and depth was defined as the fraction of total T cells that were SARS-CoV-2-associated. Using the MIRA data, every spike-specific TCR was mapped to the spike region that the TCR reacted to and assigned to either a CD4 or a CD8 class. Log10-transformed breadth and depth values were compared by one-way ANOVA with Sidak's multiple comparisons tests. Entries here come from immuneACCESS through TCRdb and include only in-frame sequences with V and J called. Some clones fail to appear in such tables; in the studies checked, an unresolved V gene covers under half of the shortfall, and the cause of the remainder is unknown. The V and J calls and the clone size are those of that table, but D and trimming were determined from the DNA. A total of roughly 190,000 clones appear in this sample, roughly 92% of them only once. The top ten clonotypes cover approximately 1.4% of the sample.

Worth noting for this clone: It has no known antigen specificity. No quality values exist for individual bases; no much larger clone is one base distant.

Reading the label with the study, this specimen's time point is: baseline before first vaccination. Vaccinee samples came from UK trials COV001 and COV002, including a single-blind randomized controlled phase 2/3 trial of AZD1222 (ChAdOx1 nCoV-19) in healthy adults. For TCRbeta chain sequencing, PBMC samples were collected from trial participants at day 0 and at day 28 after the second dose. Reading the germline V gene gives CDR1 MNHEY and CDR2 SVGAGI. Reading from cysteine to phenylalanine, the CDR3 counts 16 amino acids. Only the CDR3 part of the read is kept: 48 bases, read in frame from the first base. V is cut back by 3 bases and J by 8 bases, with 14 bases in the junction unmatched.

The source is an adult in good health. The input for sequencing was peripheral blood, taken on day 0 of AZD1222 vaccination. The chain employs TRBV6-5 and TRBJ2-7; 9 bases in the middle match TRBD2. The nucleotide sequence reads TGTGCCAGCAGTTATGTATTCGGGACTAGCTCCCGGCAGCAGTACTTC. Translated, it gives CASSYVFGTSSRQQYF.